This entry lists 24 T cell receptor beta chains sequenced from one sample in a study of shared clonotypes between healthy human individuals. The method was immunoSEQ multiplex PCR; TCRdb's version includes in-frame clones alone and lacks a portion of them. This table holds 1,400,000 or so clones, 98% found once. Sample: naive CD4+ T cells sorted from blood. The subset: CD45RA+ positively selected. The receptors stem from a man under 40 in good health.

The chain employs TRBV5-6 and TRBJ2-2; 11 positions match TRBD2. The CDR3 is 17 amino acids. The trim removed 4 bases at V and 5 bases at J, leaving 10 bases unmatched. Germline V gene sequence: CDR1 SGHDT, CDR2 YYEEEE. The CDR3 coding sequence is TGTGCCAGCAGCCCCTTCGGACTAGCGGGTGGGACCGGGGAGCTGTTTTTT. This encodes CASSPFGLAGGTGELFF.

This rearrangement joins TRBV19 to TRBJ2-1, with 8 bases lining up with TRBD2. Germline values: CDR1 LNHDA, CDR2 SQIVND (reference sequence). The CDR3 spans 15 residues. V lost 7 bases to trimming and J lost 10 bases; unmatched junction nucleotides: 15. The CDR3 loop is CASKSGRLQNSEQFF. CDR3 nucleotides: TGTGCCAGTAAGAGCGGGAGACTCCAAAATAGCGAGCAGTTCTTC.

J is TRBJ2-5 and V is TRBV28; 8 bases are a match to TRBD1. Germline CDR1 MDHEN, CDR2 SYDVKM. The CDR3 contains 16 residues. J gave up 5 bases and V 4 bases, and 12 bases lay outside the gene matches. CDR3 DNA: TGTGCCAGCAGTTCAGGGGGCGCGGGGCCAAGGGAGACCCAGTACTTC. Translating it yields CASSSGGAGPRETQYF.

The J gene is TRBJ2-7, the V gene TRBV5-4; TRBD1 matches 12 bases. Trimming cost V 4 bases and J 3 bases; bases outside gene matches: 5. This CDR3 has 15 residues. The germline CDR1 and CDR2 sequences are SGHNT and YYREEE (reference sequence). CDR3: CASSPGTGGRYEQYF. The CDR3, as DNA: TGTGCCAGCAGCCCGGGGACAGGGGGCCGCTACGAGCAGTACTTC.

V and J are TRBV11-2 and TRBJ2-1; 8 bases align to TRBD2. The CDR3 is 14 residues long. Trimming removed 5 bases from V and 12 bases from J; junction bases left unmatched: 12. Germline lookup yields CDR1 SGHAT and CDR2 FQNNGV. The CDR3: CASSPDRSGSTQFF. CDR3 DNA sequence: TGTGCCAGCAGCCCCGATCGGAGCGGGAGCACGCAGTTCTTC.

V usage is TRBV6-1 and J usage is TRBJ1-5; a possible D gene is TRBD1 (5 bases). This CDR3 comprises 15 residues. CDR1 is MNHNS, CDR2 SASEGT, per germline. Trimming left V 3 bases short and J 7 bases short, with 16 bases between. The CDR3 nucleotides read TGTGCCAGCAGTGAGAATCAGGGTGGAGAGCAGCCCCAGCATTTT. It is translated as CASSENQGGEQPQHF.

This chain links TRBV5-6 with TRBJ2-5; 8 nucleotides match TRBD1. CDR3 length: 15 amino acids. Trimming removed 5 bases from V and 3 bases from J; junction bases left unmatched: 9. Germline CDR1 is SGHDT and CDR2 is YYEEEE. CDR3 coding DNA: TGTGCCAGCAGTCATGACAGGGGCGCCAAAGAGACCCAGTACTTC. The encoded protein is CASSHDRGAKETQYF.

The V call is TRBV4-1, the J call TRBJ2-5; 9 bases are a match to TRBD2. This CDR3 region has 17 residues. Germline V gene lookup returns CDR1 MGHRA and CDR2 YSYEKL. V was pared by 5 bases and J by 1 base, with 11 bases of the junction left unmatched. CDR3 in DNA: TGCGCCAGCAGCTCCTCGACTAGCGGATATTCCCAAGAGACCCAGTACTTC. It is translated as CASSSSTSGYSQETQYF.

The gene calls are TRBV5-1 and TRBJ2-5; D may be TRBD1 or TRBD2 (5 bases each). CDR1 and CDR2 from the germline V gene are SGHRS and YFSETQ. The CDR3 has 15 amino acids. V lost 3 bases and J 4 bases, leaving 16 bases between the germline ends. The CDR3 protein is CASSSGPPALETQYF. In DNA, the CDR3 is TGCGCCAGCAGCTCGGGACCCCCCGCGTTAGAGACCCAGTACTTC.

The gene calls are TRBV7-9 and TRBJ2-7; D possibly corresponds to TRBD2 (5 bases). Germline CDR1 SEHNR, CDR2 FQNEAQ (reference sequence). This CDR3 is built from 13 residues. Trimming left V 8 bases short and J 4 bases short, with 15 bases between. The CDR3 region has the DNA TGTGCCAGCGCTTTGGGGAGAATATACGAGCAGTACTTC. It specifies CASALGRIYEQYF.

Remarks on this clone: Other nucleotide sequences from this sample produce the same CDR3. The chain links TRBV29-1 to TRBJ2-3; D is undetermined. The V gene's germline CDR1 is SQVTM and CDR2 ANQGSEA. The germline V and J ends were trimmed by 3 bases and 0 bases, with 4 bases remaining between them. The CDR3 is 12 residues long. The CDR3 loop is CSVERSTDTQYF. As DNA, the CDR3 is TGCAGCGTTGAGAGAAGCACAGATACGCAGTATTTT.

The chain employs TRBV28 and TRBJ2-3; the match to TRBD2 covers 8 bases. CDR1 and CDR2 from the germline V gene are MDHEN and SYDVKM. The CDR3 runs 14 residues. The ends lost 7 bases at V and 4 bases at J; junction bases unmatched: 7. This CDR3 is CASIRAGVPDTQYF. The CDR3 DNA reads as TGTGCCAGCATTAGAGCGGGAGTTCCAGATACGCAGTATTTT.

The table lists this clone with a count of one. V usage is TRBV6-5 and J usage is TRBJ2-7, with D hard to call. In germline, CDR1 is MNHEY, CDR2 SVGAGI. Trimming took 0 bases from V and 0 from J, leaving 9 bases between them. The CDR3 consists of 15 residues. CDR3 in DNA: TGTGCCAGCAGTTACTCGAAAGGGTTCTCCTACGAGCAGTACTTC. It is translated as CASSYSKGFSYEQYF.

CDR3 protein: CSVEDGQGGHYEQYF. DNA of the CDR3: TGCAGCGTTGAAGACGGCCAGGGGGGCCACTACGAGCAGTACTTC. The V gene is TRBV29-1, the J gene TRBJ2-7, with D possibly being TRBD1 (7 bases). V was clipped by 0 bases and J by 3 bases, with 15 bases between them. CDR1 SQVTM and CDR2 ANQGSEA come from the germline V gene. This CDR3 has 15 residues.

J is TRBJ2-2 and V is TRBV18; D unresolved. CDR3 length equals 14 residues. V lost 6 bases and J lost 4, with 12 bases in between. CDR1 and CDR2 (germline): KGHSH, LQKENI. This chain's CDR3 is CASSWGMGTGELFF. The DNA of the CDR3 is TGTGCCAGCTCCTGGGGAATGGGCACCGGGGAGCTGTTTTTT.

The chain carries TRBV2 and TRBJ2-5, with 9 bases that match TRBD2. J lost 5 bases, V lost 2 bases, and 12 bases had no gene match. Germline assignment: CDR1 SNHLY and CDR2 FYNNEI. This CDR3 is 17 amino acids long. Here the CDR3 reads CASSEWGSGRGGETQYF. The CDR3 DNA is TGTGCCAGCAGTGAATGGGGTAGCGGGAGAGGCGGGGAGACCCAGTACTTC.

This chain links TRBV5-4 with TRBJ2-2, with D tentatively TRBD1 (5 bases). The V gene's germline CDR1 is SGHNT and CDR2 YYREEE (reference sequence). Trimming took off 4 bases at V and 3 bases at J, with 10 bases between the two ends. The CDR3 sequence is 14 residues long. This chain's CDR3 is CASSLDTDTGELFF. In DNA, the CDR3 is TGTGCCAGCAGCCTGGACACAGACACCGGGGAGCTGTTTTTT.

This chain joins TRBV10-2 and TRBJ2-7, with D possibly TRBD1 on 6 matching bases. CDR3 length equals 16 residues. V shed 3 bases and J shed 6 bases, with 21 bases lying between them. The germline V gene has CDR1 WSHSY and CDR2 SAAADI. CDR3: CASSEGVEQGVVEQYF. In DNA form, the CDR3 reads TGCGCCAGCAGTGAAGGGGTGGAACAGGGAGTCGTCGAGCAGTACTTC.

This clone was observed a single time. The CDR3 loop reads CASSYSRSNTGELFF. The CDR3 nucleotides are TGTGCCAGCAGTTATAGTCGGTCGAACACCGGGGAGCTGTTTTTT. The chain uses TRBV6-6 and TRBJ2-2; the D is unclear. The CDR3 spans 15 residues. V shed 3 bases and J shed 0 bases, with 8 bases lying between them. CDR1 is MNHNY and CDR2 is SVGAGI in the germline V gene (reference sequence).

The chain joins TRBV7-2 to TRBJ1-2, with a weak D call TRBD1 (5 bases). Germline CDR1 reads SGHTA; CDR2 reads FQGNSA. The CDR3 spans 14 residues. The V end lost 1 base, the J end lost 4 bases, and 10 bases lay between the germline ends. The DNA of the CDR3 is TGTGCCAGCAGCTTAGTGCCAGGGAGCTATGGCTACACCTTC. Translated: CASSLVPGSYGYTF.

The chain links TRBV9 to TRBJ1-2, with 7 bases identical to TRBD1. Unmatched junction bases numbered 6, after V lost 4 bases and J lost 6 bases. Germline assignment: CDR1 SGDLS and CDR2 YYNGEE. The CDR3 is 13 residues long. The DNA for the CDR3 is TGTGCCAGCAGCCGAGACAGGGTCGATGGCTACACCTTC. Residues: CASSRDRVDGYTF.

The CDR3 sequence is CAGGRTFSGYTF. CDR3 DNA sequence: TGTGCCGGAGGGCGAACCTTCTCTGGCTACACCTTC. The chain uses TRBV28 and TRBJ1-2; D not certain. Deletions cut 11 bases from V and 7 bases from J, with 17 bases between. The CDR3 has 12 residues. Germline V gene data show CDR1 as MDHEN and CDR2 as SYDVKM.

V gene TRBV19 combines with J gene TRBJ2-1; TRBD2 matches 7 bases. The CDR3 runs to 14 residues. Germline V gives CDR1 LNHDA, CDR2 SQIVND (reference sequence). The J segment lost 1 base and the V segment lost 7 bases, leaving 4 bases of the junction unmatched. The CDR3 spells CASTPGGSYNEQFF. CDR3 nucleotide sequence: TGTGCCAGTACCCCCGGGGGGTCCTACAATGAGCAGTTCTTC.

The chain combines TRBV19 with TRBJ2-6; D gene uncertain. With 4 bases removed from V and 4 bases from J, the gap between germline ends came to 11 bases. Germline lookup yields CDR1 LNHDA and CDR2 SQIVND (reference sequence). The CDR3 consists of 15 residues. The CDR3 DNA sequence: TGTGCCAGTAGTACCAATCCGGCGGGGGCCAACGTCCTGACTTTC. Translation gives CASSTNPAGANVLTF.